This T cell receptor (beta chain) stems from a study of T cell responses to AZD1222 COVID-19 vaccine. Here immunoSEQ multiplex PCR was the method, and the copy in TCRdb shows in-frame clones only, minus some. The profile shows 100,000 to 150,000 clones, 87% of them singletons. Germline lookup yields CDR1 LNHNV and CDR2 YYDKDF (reference sequence). V was cut by 0 bases and J by 10 bases, with 22 bases left in between. This CDR3 comprises 17 residues. Source: peripheral blood, taken on day 0 of AZD1222 vaccination. The chain combines TRBV15 with TRBJ2-1, with D perhaps TRBD2 (6 bases). The TCR comes from an adult in good health. The DNA of the CDR3 is TGTGCCACCAGCAGAGAAAGTACCGGGAGCCAGGTTTCCGAGCAGTTCTTC. Translation: CATSRESTGSQVSEQFF.